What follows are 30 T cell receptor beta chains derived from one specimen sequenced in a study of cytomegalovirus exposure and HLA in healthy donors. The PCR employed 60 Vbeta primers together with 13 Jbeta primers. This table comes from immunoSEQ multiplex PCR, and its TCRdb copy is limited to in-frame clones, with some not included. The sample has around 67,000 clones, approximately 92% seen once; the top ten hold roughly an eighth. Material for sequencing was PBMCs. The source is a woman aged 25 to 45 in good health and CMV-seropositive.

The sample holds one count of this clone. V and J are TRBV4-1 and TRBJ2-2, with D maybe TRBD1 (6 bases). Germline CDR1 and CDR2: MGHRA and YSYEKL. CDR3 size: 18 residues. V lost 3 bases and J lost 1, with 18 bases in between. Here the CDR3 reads CASSHRDIRGWNTGELFF. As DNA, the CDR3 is TGCGCCAGCAGCCACCGGGACATCCGAGGGTGGAACACCGGGGAGCTGTTTTTT.

This CDR3 reads CASRLQGNNQPQHF. DNA of the CDR3: TGTGCCAGCAGATTACAGGGAAACAATCAGCCCCAGCATTTT. V and J are TRBV7-8 and TRBJ1-5, with D perhaps TRBD1 (6 bases). There are 14 residues in the CDR3. Germline V CDR1 and CDR2: SGHVS, FQNEAQ. With 6 bases removed from V and 3 bases from J, the gap between germline ends came to 12 bases.

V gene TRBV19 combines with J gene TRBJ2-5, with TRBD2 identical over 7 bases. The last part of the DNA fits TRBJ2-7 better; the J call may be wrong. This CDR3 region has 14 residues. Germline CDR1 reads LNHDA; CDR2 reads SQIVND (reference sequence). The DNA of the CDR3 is TGTGCCAGTAGTAAACGGGAGGCGTACCACGAGCAGTACTTC. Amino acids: CASSKREAYHEQYF.

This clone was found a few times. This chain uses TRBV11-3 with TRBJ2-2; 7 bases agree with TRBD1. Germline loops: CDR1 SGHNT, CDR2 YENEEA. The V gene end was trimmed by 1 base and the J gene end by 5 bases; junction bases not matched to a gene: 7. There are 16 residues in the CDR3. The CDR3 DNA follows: TGTGCCAGCAGCTTAGGAGGGGGCTTTAGTACCGGGGAGCTGTTTTTT. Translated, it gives CASSLGGGFSTGELFF.

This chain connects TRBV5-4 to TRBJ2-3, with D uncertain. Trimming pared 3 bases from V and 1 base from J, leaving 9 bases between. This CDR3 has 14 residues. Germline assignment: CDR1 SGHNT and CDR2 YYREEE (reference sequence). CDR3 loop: CASSSPVGTDTQYF. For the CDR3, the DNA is TGTGCCAGCAGCTCCCCGGTGGGCACAGATACGCAGTATTTT.

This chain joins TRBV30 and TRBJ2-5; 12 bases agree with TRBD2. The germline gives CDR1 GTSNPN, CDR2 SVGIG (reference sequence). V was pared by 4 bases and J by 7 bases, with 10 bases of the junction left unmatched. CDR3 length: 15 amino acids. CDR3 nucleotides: TGTGCCTGGACCCGACGGACTAGCGGGAAGGGGACCCAGTACTTC. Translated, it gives CAWTRRTSGKGTQYF. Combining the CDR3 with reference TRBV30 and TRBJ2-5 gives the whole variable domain SQTIHQWPATLVQPVGSPLSLECTVEGTSNPNLYWYRQAAGRGLQLLFYSVGIGQISSEVPQNLSASRPQDRQFILSSKKLLLSDSGFYLCAWTRRTSGKGTQYFGPGTRLLVL.

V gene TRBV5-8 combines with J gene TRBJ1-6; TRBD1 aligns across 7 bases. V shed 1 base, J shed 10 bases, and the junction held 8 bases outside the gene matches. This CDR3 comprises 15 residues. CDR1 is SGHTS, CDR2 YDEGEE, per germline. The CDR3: CASSLYAGGSSPLHF. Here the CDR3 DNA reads TGTGCCAGCAGCTTGTACGCAGGGGGGAGCTCACCCCTCCACTTT. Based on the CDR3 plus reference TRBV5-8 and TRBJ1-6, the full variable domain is EAGVTQSPTHLIKTRGQQATLRCSPISGHTSVYWYQQALGLGLQFLLWYDEGEERNRGNFPPRFSGRQFPNYSSELNVNALELEDSALYLCASSLYAGGSSPLHFGNGTRLTVT.

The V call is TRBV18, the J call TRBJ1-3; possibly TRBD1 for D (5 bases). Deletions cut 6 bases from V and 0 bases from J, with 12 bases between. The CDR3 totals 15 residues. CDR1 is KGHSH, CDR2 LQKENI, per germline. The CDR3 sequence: CASSRDGGSGNTIYF. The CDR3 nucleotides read TGTGCCAGCTCCCGCGACGGGGGCTCTGGAAACACCATATATTTT.

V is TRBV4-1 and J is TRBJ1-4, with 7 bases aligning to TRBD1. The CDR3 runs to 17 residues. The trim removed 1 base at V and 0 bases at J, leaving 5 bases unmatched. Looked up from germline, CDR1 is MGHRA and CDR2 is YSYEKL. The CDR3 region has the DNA TGCGCCAGCAGCCAAGGCCGAGGACAGGCAACTAATGAAAAACTGTTTTTT. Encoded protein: CASSQGRGQATNEKLFF.

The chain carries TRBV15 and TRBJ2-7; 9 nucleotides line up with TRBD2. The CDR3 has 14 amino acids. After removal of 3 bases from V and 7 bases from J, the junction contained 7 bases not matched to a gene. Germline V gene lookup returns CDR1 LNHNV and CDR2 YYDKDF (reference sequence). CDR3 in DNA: TGTGCCACCAGCAGGACCGGGACTAGCACAGAGCAGTACTTC. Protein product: CATSRTGTSTEQYF.

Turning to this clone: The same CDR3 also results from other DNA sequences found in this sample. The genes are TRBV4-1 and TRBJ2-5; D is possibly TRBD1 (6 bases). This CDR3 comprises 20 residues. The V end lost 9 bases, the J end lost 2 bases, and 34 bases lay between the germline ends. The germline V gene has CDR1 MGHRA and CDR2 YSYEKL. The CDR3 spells CARMGLQDRLGSVGQETQYF. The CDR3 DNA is TGCGCCAGGATGGGCCTCCAAGACAGGTTGGGGTCGGTGGGGCAAGAGACCCAGTACTTC.

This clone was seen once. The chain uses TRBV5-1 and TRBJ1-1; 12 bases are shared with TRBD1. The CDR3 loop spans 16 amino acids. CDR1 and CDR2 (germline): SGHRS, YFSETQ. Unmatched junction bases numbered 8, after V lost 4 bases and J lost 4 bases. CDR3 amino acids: CASSPGQGARGTEAFF. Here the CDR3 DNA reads TGCGCCAGCAGCCCGGGACAGGGGGCGCGGGGCACTGAAGCTTTCTTT.

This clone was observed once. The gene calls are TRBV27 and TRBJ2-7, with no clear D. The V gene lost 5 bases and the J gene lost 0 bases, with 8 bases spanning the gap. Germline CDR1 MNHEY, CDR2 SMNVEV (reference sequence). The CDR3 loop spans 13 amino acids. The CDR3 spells CASSPLDSYEQYF. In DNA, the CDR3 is TGTGCCAGCAGTCCGTTAGACTCCTACGAGCAGTACTTC.

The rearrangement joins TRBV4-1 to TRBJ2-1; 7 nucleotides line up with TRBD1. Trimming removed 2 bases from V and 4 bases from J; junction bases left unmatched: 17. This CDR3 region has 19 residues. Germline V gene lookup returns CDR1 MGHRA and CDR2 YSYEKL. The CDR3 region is CASSQWPDRVPSGYNEQFF. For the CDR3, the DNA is TGCGCCAGCAGCCAATGGCCCGACAGGGTCCCCTCTGGATACAATGAGCAGTTCTTC.

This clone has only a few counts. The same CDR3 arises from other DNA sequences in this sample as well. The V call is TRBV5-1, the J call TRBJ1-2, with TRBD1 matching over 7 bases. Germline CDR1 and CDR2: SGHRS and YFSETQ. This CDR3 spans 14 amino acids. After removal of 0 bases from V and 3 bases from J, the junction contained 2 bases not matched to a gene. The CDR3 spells CASSLGQGDYGYTF. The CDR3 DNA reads TGCGCCAGCAGCTTGGGACAGGGTGACTATGGCTACACCTTC. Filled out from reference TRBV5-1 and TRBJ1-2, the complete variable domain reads KAGVTQTPRYLIKTRGQQVTLSCSPISGHRSVSWYQQTPGQGLQFLFEYFSETQRNKGNFPGRFSGRQFSNSRSEMNVSTLELGDSALYLCASSLGQGDYGYTFGSGTRLTVV.

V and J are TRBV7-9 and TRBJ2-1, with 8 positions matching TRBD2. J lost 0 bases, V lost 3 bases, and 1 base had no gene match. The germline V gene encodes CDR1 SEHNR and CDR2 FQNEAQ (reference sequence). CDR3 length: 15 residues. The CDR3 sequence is CASSFSGSSYNEQFF. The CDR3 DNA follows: TGTGCCAGCAGCTTCAGCGGGAGCTCCTACAATGAGCAGTTCTTC.

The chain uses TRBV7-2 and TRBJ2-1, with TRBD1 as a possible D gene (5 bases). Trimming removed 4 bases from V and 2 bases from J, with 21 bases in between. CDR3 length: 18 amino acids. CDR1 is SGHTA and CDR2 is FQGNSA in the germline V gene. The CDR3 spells CASSSRRGLGSPYNEQFF. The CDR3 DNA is TGTGCCAGCAGCTCTAGAAGGGGATTGGGGTCCCCCTACAATGAGCAGTTCTTC.

CDR3 DNA sequence: TGTGCCAGCAGTTTGATGGCGGGAAGGGATACGCAGTATTTT. Its protein product is CASSLMAGRDTQYF. The chain employs TRBV28 and TRBJ2-3, with D possibly matching TRBD2 (6 bases). Germline CDR1 MDHEN, CDR2 SYDVKM. The CDR3 sequence is 14 residues long. Deletions cut 3 bases from V and 6 bases from J, with 13 bases between.

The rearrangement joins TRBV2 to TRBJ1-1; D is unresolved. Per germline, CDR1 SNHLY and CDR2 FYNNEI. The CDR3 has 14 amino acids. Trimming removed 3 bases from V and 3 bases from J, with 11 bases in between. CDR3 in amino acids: CASSEGRIYTEAFF. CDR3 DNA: TGTGCCAGCAGTGAGGGCAGAATTTACACTGAAGCTTTCTTT.

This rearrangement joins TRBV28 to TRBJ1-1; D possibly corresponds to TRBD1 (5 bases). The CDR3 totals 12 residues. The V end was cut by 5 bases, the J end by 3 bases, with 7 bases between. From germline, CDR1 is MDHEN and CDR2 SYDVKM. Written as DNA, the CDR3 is TGTGCCAGCAGTCGGGGGGACACTGAAGCTTTCTTT. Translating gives CASSRGDTEAFF.

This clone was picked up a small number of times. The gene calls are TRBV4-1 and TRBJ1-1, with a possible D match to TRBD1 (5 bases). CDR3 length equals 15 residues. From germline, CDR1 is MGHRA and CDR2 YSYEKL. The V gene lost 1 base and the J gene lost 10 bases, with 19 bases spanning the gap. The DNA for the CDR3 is TGCGCCAGCAGCCAAGCAGGGCCCTCTCGTCTGGGAGCTTTCTTT. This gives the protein CASSQAGPSRLGAFF.

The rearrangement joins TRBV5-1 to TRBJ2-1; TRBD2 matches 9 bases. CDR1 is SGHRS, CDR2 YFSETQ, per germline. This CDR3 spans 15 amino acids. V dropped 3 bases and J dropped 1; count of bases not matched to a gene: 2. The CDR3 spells CASSSSGNSYNEQFF. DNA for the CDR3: TGCGCCAGCAGCTCTAGCGGGAATTCCTACAATGAGCAGTTCTTC.

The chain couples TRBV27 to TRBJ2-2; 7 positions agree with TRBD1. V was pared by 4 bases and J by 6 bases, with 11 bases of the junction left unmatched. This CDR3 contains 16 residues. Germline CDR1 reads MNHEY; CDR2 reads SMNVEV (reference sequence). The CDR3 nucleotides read TGTGCCAGCAGTTCCCCCCTTAGGGGGCCGGCCGGGGAGCTGTTTTTT. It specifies CASSSPLRGPAGELFF.

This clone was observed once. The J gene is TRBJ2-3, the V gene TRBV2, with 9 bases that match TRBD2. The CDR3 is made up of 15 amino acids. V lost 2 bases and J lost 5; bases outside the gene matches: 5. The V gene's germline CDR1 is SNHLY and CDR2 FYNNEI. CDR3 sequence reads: CASSERRLAVDTQYF. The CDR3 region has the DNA TGTGCCAGCAGTGAAAGGAGACTAGCGGTAGATACGCAGTATTTT. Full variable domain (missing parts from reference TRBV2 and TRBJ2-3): EPEVTQTPSHQVTQMGQEVILRCVPISNHLYFYWYRQILGQKVEFLVSFYNNEISEKSEIFDDQFSVERPDGSNFTLKIRSTKLEDSAMYFCASSERRLAVDTQYFGPGTRLTVL.

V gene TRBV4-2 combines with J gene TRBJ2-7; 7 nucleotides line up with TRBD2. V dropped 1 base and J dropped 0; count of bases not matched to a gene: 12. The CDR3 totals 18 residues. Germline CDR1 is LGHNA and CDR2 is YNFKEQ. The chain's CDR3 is CASSQVAGVGGSSYEQYF. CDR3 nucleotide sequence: TGTGCCAGCAGCCAAGTTGCGGGAGTAGGAGGCAGCTCCTACGAGCAGTACTTC.

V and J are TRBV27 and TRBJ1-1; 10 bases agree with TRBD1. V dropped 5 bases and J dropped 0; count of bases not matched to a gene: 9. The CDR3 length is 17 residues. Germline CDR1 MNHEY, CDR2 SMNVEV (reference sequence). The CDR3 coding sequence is TGTGCCAGCAGTCCGGGACAGGGGTTCTCCATGAACACTGAAGCTTTCTTT. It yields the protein CASSPGQGFSMNTEAFF.

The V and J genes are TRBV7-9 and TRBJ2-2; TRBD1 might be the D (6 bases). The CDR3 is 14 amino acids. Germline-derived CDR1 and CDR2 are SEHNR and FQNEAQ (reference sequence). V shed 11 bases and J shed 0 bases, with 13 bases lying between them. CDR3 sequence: CAGRGGSNTGELFF. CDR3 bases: TGTGCCGGGCGAGGGGGTTCGAACACCGGGGAGCTGTTTTTT. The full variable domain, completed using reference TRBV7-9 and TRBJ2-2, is DTGVSQNPRHKITKRGQNVTFRCDPISEHNRLYWYRQTLGQGPEFLTYFQNEAQLEKSRLLSDRFSAERPKGSFSTLEIQRTEQGDSAMYLCAGRGGSNTGELFFGEGSRLTVL.

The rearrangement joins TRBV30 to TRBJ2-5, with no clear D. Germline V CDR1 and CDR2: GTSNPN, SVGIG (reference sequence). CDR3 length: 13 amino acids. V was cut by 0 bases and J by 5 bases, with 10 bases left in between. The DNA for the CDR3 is TGTGCCTGGAGTGTTCCTGTCGTGGAGACCCAGTACTTC. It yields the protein CAWSVPVVETQYF.

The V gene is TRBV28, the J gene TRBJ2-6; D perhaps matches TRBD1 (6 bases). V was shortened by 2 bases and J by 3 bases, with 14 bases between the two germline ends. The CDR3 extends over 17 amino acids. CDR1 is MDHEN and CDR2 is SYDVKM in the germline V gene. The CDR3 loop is CASSLSLGASGANVLTF. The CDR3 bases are TGTGCCAGCAGTTTAAGTCTGGGGGCTAGTGGGGCCAACGTCCTGACTTTC.

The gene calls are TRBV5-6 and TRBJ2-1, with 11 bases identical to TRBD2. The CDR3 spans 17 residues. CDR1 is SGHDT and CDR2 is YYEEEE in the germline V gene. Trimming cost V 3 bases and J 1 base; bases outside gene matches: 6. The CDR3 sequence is CASSSDLAGGSYNEQFF. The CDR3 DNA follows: TGTGCCAGCAGCTCTGATTTAGCGGGAGGGTCCTACAATGAGCAGTTCTTC. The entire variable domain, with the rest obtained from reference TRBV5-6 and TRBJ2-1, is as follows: DAGVTQSPTHLIKTRGQQVTLRCSPKSGHDTVSWYQQALGQGPQFIFQYYEEEERQRGNFPDRFSGHQFPNYSSELNVNALLLGDSALYLCASSSDLAGGSYNEQFFGPGTRLTVL.